Presented here are 16 T cell receptor beta chains from one specimen sequenced in a study of blood T cell repertoires in COVID-19. Data came from immunoSEQ multiplex PCR; TCRdb stores just in-frame clones and leaves some out. The table includes about 230,000 clones, approximately 90% detected once. The material sequenced was peripheral blood. The origin of the receptors is a man in his fifties with COVID-19, enrolled during active disease.

This chain links TRBV7-2 with TRBJ2-3; 11 bases are a match to TRBD2. V shed 4 bases and J 9 bases; nucleotides not matched to a gene: 12. Germline V gene data show CDR1 as SGHTA and CDR2 as FQGNSA. This CDR3 comprises 16 residues. This CDR3 is CASSSRLAGWGATQYF. CDR3 in DNA: TGTGCCAGCAGCTCCAGACTAGCGGGATGGGGGGCCACGCAGTATTTT. The full variable domain, completed using reference TRBV7-2 and TRBJ2-3, is GAGVSQSPSNKVTEKGKDVELRCDPISGHTALYWYRQSLGQGLEFLIYFQGNSAPDKSGLPSDRFSAERTGGSVSTLTIQRTQQEDSAVYLCASSSRLAGWGATQYFGPGTRLTVL.

The rearrangement joins TRBV3-1 (or the pseudogene TRBV3-2) to TRBJ1-3, with 9 bases fitting TRBD1. This CDR3 region has 16 residues. Germline assignment: CDR1 LGHDT and CDR2 YNNKEL (reference sequence). V lost 4 bases to trimming and J lost 4 bases; unmatched junction nucleotides: 8. Written as DNA, the CDR3 is TGTGCCAGCAGCCTTCCGGGGACAGGGATCGGAAACACCATATATTTT. It encodes CASSLPGTGIGNTIYF.

The J gene is TRBJ2-2, the V gene TRBV7-3, with 9 nucleotides matching TRBD2. V gave up 5 bases and J gave up 2 bases; unmatched junction bases: 3. CDR3 length: 15 residues. In germline, CDR1 is SGHTA, CDR2 FQGTGA. The CDR3 bases are TGTGCCAGCAGCCTGACTAGCGGAAACACCGGGGAGCTGTTTTTT. Its protein is CASSLTSGNTGELFF. The whole variable domain, remainder taken from reference TRBV7-3 and TRBJ2-2, is GAGVSQTPSNKVTEKGKYVELRCDPISGHTALYWYRQSLGQGPEFLIYFQGTGAADDSGLPNDRFFAVRPEGSVSTLKIQRTERGDSAVYLCASSLTSGNTGELFFGEGSRLTVL.

The chain carries TRBV27 and TRBJ2-7, with D perhaps TRBD2 (6 bases). The germline gives CDR1 MNHEY, CDR2 SMNVEV (reference sequence). The CDR3 covers 13 residues. V gave up 6 bases and J gave up 6 bases, with 15 bases separating them. The CDR3 here is CASRARDVGEQYF. In DNA form, the CDR3 reads TGTGCCAGCAGGGCGCGGGATGTGGGCGAGCAGTACTTC.

The V and J genes are TRBV30 and TRBJ1-6; 9 bases are shared with TRBD1. Looked up from germline, CDR1 is GTSNPN and CDR2 is SVGIG (reference sequence). The CDR3 totals 14 residues. J was trimmed by 7 bases and V by 0 bases; bases with no gene match: 1. CDR3 in DNA: TGTGCCTGGAGTGTGACAGGGGGAAATTCACCCCTCCACTTT. This sequence encodes CAWSVTGGNSPLHF.

The V and J genes are TRBV2 and TRBJ2-1; no firm D call. CDR1 and CDR2 from the germline V gene are SNHLY and FYNNEI. The V and J ends lost 8 bases and 8 bases respectively, with 16 bases between them. The CDR3 totals 13 residues. CDR3 in amino acids: CASPRVSPDEQFF. The CDR3 DNA reads TGTGCCAGCCCCCGGGTCTCGCCCGATGAGCAGTTCTTC.

V gene TRBV2 combines with J gene TRBJ1-4; 8 positions match TRBD1. Germline CDR1 is SNHLY and CDR2 is FYNNEI. Losses at the gene ends were 3 bases for V and 6 bases for J; bases not matched to a gene: 6. The length of the CDR3 is 15 residues. CDR3 DNA sequence: TGTGCCAGCAGTGAGATGGGACAGGTTGATGAAAAACTGTTTTTT. Its translation is CASSEMGQVDEKLFF.

The chain links TRBV30 to TRBJ2-7; 12 nucleotides line up with TRBD2. V gave up 3 bases and J gave up 9 bases; unmatched junction bases: 9. This CDR3 comprises 14 residues. Germline CDR1 reads GTSNPN; CDR2 reads SVGIG (reference sequence). The CDR3: CAWRILTSGSRQYF. CDR3 sequence (DNA): TGTGCCTGGAGGATATTGACTAGCGGGAGCCGGCAGTACTTC.

The chain is built from TRBV2 and TRBJ1-2, with D unresolved. Trimming took off 5 bases at V and 2 bases at J, with 6 bases between the two ends. Per germline, CDR1 SNHLY and CDR2 FYNNEI. The CDR3 is 12 residues long. The CDR3 DNA follows: TGTGCCAGCAGTCCGGGAAACTATGGCTACACCTTC. Protein product: CASSPGNYGYTF.

J is TRBJ2-7 and V is TRBV19; D possibly corresponds to TRBD2 (5 bases). V dropped 2 bases and J dropped 0 bases, with 14 bases sitting between them. The CDR3 totals 16 residues. From germline, CDR1 is LNHDA and CDR2 SQIVND (reference sequence). CDR3 DNA: TGTGCCAGTAGTATACGGCCGGGGTCCACCTCCTACGAGCAGTACTTC. It specifies CASSIRPGSTSYEQYF.

Notes on this clone: This same CDR3 is encoded by further DNA sequences in the sample. This chain joins TRBV12-3 or TRBV12-4 and TRBJ1-2, with D unclear. CDR3 length: 12 amino acids. With 2 bases removed from V and 7 bases from J, the gap between germline ends came to 8 bases. CDR3 sequence: CASSLREFGYTF. The CDR3 nucleotides read TGTGCCAGCAGTTTAAGGGAGTTTGGCTACACCTTC.

The chain recombines TRBV30 with TRBJ1-5; D is perhaps TRBD1 (5 bases). Per the germline V gene, CDR1 is GTSNPN and CDR2 is SVGIG (reference sequence). With 3 bases removed from V and 4 bases from J, the gap between germline ends came to 19 bases. This CDR3 has 16 amino acids. The CDR3 DNA reads as TGTGCCTGGAGCCCCGGGCCAGGGCTACAGAATCAGCCCCAGCATTTT. Protein product: CAWSPGPGLQNQPQHF.

For the CDR3, the DNA is TGCAGCGTTGAAAGGCAGGTGAACACTGAAGCTTTCTTT. It encodes CSVERQVNTEAFF. The gene calls are TRBV29-1 and TRBJ1-1; D uncertain. The germline CDR1 and CDR2 sequences are SQVTM and ANQGSEA. V was trimmed by 2 bases and J by 0 bases, leaving 7 bases between them. CDR3 size: 13 residues. The full variable domain, with the rest looked up from reference TRBV29-1 and TRBJ1-1, is SAVISQKPSRDICQRGTSLTIQCQVDSQVTMMFWYRQQPGQSLTLIATANQGSEATYESGFVIDKFPISRPNLTFSTLTVSNMSPEDSSIYLCSVERQVNTEAFFGQGTRLTVV.

This chain connects TRBV27 to TRBJ2-3; 11 bases fit TRBD2. V lost 5 bases and J lost 11; bases outside the gene matches: 15. The CDR3 sequence is 16 residues long. The germline V gene has CDR1 MNHEY and CDR2 SMNVEV (reference sequence). The CDR3 DNA is TGTGCCAGCAGTCTAACATCCTCCGGGACTAGCGGCCGGCAGTATTTT. Amino acids: CASSLTSSGTSGRQYF.

The chain has TRBV19 and TRBJ2-1; 15 nucleotides agree with TRBD2. With V trimmed by 7 bases and J by 8 bases, 6 bases remained unmatched. CDR1 and CDR2 from the germline V gene are LNHDA and SQIVND (reference sequence). There are 15 residues in the CDR3. The DNA for the CDR3 is TGTGCCAGTACCCCGTGGACTAGCGGGGGGGATGAGCAGTTCTTC. Amino acids: CASTPWTSGGDEQFF.

The genes are TRBV2 and TRBJ2-7, with D hard to call. V was cut by 6 bases and J by 4 bases, with 13 bases left in between. Germline assignment: CDR1 SNHLY and CDR2 FYNNEI. The CDR3 totals 13 residues. CDR3 sequence: CASSEVMSYEQYF. The CDR3 DNA reads as TGTGCCAGCAGCGAGGTAATGAGTTACGAGCAGTACTTC.